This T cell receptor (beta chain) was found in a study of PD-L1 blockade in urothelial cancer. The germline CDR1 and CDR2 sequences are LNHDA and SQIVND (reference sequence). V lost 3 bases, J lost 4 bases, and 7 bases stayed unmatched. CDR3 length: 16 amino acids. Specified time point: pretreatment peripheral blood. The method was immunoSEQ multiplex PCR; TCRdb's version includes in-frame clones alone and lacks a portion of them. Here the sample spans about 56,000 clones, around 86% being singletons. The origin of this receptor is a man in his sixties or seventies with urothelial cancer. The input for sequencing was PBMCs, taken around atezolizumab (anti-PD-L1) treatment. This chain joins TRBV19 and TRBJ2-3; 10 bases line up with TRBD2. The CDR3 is CASSMSTSGKADTQYF. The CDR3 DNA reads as TGTGCCAGTAGTATGTCCACTAGCGGGAAGGCAGATACGCAGTATTTT.